Sequencing of this T cell receptor beta chain was carried out in a study of regulatory T cells in long-lasting Graves disease. The authors built TCR beta libraries using iRepertoire HTBI primers and Arm-PCR of CDR3 regions. MiXCR was run by TCRdb on the multiplex PCR reads, yielding one entry per CDR3 protein. The data show about 470,000 distinct CDR3 sequences, around 14% seen once. The CDR3 consists of 14 residues. The germline CDR1 and CDR2 sequences are SGHRS and YFSETQ. Time point in this sample: newly diagnosed GD, antithyroid drugs for less than 3 months. There was RNA extracted from PBMCs, and the TCR library was made from it. This clonotype was recorded many times. An end of the junction differs from the germline gene, which may be a read error. A further study also used this sample, focusing on T cells in Graves' hyperthyroidism and ophthalmopathy.

This TCR was recovered from a young woman with Graves disease. The rearrangement links TRBV5-1 to TRBJ2-5, with 8 bases matching TRBD2. The sample in question was peripheral blood mononuclear cells (PBMCs), obtained at new diagnosis, from a patient treated with antithyroid drugs. In DNA form, the CDR3 reads TGTGCCAGCAGTCCGCGGGAGGTCAGGGAGACCCAGTACTTC. As protein: CASSPREVRETQYF.